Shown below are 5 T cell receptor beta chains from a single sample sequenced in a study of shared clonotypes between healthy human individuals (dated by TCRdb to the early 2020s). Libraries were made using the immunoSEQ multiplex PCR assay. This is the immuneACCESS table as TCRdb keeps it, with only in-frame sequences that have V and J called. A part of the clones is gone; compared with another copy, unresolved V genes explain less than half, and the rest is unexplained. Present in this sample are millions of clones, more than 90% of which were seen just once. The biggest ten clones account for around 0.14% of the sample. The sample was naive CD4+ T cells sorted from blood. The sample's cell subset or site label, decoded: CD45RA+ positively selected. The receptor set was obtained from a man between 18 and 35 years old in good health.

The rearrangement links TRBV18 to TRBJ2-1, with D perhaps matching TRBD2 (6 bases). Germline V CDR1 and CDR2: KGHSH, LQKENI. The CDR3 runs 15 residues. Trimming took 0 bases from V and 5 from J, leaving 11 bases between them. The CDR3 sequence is CASSPPGRGNNEQFF. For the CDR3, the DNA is TGTGCCAGCTCACCACCAGGCCGGGGGAACAATGAGCAGTTCTTC.

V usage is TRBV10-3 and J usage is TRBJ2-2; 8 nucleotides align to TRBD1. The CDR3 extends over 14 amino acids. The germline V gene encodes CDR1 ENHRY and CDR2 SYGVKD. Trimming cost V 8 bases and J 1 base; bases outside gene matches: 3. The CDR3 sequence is CAIQTGGNTGELFF. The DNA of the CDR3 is TGTGCCATCCAAACAGGGGGGAACACCGGGGAGCTGTTTTTT.

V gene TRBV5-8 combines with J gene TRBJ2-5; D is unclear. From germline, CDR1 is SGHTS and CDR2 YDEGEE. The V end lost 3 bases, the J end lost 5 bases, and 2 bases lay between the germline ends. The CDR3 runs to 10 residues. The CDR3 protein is CASSWETQYF. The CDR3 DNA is TGTGCCAGCAGCTGGGAGACCCAGTACTTC.

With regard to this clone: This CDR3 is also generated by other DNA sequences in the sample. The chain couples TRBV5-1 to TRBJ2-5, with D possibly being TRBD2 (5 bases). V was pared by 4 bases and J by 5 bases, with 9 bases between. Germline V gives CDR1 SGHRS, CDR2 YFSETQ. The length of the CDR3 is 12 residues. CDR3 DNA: TGCGCCAGCAGCCCCCCGGGGGAGACCCAGTACTTC. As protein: CASSPPGETQYF.

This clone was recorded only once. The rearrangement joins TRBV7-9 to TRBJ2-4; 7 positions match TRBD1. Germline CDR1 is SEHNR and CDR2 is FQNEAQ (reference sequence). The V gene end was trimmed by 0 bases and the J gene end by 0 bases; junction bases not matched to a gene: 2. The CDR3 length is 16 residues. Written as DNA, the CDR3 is TGTGCCAGCAGCTTAGCCACAGGGGCAGCCAAAAACATTCAGTACTTC. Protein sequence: CASSLATGAAKNIQYF.